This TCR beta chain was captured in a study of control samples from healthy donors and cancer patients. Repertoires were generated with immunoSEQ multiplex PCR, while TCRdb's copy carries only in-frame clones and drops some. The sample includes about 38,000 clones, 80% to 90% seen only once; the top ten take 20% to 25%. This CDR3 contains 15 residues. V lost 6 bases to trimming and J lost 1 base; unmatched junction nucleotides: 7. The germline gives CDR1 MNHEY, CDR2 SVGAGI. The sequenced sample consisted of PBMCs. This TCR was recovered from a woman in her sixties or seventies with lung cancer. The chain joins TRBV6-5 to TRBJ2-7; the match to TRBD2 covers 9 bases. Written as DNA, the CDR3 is TGTGCCAGCAGACTTAGCGGGGGACCTTCCTACGAGCAGTACTTC. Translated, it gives CASRLSGGPSYEQYF.